This TCR beta chain is drawn from a study of post-analysis software for immune sequencing data. Study background: Relapsing-remitting, secondary progressive and progressive-relapsing forms made up the multiple sclerosis disease courses.

With V trimmed by 6 bases and J by 0 bases, 9 bases remained unmatched. The CDR3 is 15 amino acids. CDR1 and CDR2 (germline): DFQATT, SNEGSKA (reference sequence). Unique molecular identifiers were carried by the TCR beta cDNA libraries. With about 0.95 to 10 million T cells as the source, 400,000 to 550,000 cDNA molecules resulted. TCRdb reprocessed the PCR reads via MiXCR and lists one record per CDR3 protein. The sample shows fewer than 850,000 distinct CDR3 sequences, 25% to 30% of them seen only once. Notes on the study in general: Roughly five TRBV segments were significantly more frequent in patients than in controls. TRBV5-6, TRBV5-1 and TRBV20-1 were among these segments. Pronounced co-clustering by F measure was evident among identically batched samples. Significantly decreased normalized Chao1 diversity was recorded for multiple sclerosis patients relative to controls.

This clonotype was observed a few times. Antigen unknown. This chain joins TRBV20-1 and TRBJ2-3; TRBD2 aligns across 7 bases. The sequencing input was blood. The origin of this receptor is a girl aged 5-17 years with multiple sclerosis. The CDR3 nucleotides are TGCAGTGCAACGAGACTAGCAGTTAGCACAGATACGCAGTATTTT. Protein sequence: CSATRLAVSTDTQYF.